The clone carrying this TCR beta chain was detected once. Per germline, CDR1 MGHRA and CDR2 YSYEKL. V was cut by 5 bases and J by 0 bases, with 13 bases left in between. The CDR3 is 15 residues long. This sample was included in a study of blood T cell repertoires in COVID-19. Study-wide context: Specimens from acute and convalescent COVID-19 originated in the United States, Italy and Spain. Sample material is recorded as cDNA or gDNA derived from T cells, B-cell-depleted T cells, or PBMCs.

In the authors' workflow: By means of reference gene primer amplification, nucleated cell counts were estimated. Libraries were prepared by immunoSEQ multiplex PCR; TCRdb keeps only in-frame clonotypes and omits some of them. V and J calls and clone size follow that table, whereas D and trimming were derived from the DNA. The table has 300,000 to 350,000 clones, around 90% seen once. The chain couples TRBV4-1 to TRBJ1-1, with D maybe TRBD1 (5 bases). This TCR was recovered from a man younger than 35 with active or convalescent COVID-19. Sequenced: peripheral blood. This CDR3 reads CASSKRTNMNTEAFF. The CDR3 bases are TGCGCCAGCAGCAAACGGACAAACATGAACACTGAAGCTTTCTTT.